Shown below are 6 T cell receptor beta chains from a single sample sequenced in a study of T-cell memory formation after mild COVID-19. TCRdb recomputed calls from the 5' RACE reads with MiXCR, one row per CDR3 protein. Of about 82,000 distinct CDR3 sequences listed, about 13% are singletons. The sequenced material came from PBMCs or a T cell subset sorted from them (not recorded which). These receptors originate from a man aged 18 to 30 who had mild COVID-19 (a few samples of this study predate the infection). Cell type and time point are not known.

The rearrangement uses TRBV7-9 and TRBJ1-5; 9 nucleotides line up with TRBD1. The V gene's germline CDR1 is SEHNR and CDR2 FQNEAQ (reference sequence). The CDR3 is 15 residues long. V lost 3 bases, J lost 1 base, and 1 base stayed unmatched. The CDR3 protein is CASSFGTGSNQPQHF. The DNA of the CDR3 is TGTGCCAGCAGCTTTGGGACAGGGAGCAATCAGCCCCAGCATTTT.

This clonotype came up a few times. The chain carries TRBV7-9 and TRBJ2-7, with no clear D. Germline CDR1 and CDR2: SEHNR and FQNEAQ (reference sequence). The CDR3 spans 11 residues. Trimming removed 1 base from V and 6 bases from J, with 4 bases in between. The CDR3 here is CASSLDGEQYF. CDR3 DNA sequence: TGTGCCAGCAGCTTAGATGGCGAGCAGTACTTC.

This clonotype was seen more than once but under ten times. The V call is TRBV12-3 or TRBV12-4, the J call TRBJ2-5, with unresolved D. This CDR3 comprises 14 residues. The ends were cut back, 0 bases at V and 5 bases at J, with 10 bases in the middle. For the CDR3, the DNA is TGTGCCAGCAGTTTAGCGCCGCGCTTGGAGACCCAGTACTTC. It translates to CASSLAPRLETQYF.

This clonotype was seen a few times. The rearrangement joins TRBV7-9 to TRBJ2-7; a weak D match, TRBD1 (6 bases). Germline lookup yields CDR1 SEHNR and CDR2 FQNEAQ (reference sequence). CDR3 length: 14 amino acids. V dropped 4 bases and J dropped 6 bases, with 16 bases sitting between them. CDR3 DNA: TGTGCCAGCAGCTCAGGACAGCTAGGGGTCGAGCAGTACTTC. This gives the protein CASSSGQLGVEQYF.

This clonotype was found many times. This chain connects TRBV2 to TRBJ2-3; no clear D gene. CDR1 is SNHLY and CDR2 is FYNNEI in the germline V gene. Trimming stripped 3 bases from V and 0 bases from J, with 1 base between. The CDR3 runs 12 residues. This CDR3 reads CASSDSTDTQYF. The CDR3 region has the DNA TGTGCCAGCAGTGACAGCACAGATACGCAGTATTTT.

This clonotype was counted many times. The chain links TRBV29-1 to TRBJ2-3; a possible D gene is TRBD2 (5 bases). Looked up from germline, CDR1 is SQVTM and CDR2 is ANQGSEA. The CDR3 is 13 residues long. V gave up 4 bases and J gave up 1 base, with 9 bases separating them. This CDR3 is CSVVFGGTDTQYF. The CDR3 DNA sequence: TGCAGCGTTGTTTTCGGGGGCACAGATACGCAGTATTTT.